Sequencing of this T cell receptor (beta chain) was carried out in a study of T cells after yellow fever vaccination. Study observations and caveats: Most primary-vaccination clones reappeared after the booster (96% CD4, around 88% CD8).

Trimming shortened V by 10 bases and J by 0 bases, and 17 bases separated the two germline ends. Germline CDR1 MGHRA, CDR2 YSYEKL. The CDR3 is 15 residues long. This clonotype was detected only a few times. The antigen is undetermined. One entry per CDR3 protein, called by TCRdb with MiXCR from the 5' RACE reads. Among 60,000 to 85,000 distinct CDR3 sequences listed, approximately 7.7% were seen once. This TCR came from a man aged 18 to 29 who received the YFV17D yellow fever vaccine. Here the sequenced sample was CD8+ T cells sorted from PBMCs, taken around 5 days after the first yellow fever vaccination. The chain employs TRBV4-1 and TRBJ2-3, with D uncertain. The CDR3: CATLRSPGSTDTQYF. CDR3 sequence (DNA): TGCGCCACTCTGAGGTCCCCTGGGAGCACAGATACGCAGTATTTT.